This TCR beta chain derives from a study of CD8+ T cells in alopecia areata. About the research overall: Administration of oral tofacitinib to treated patients was at 5 to 10 mg twice daily. Study results and limitations: Lesional tissue from the scalp (especially in alopecia totalis/universalis) showed higher clonality than normal scalp. Mice gave a clearer picture of TCR sharing than patients did, possibly for HLA-related reasons.

Following extraction, RNA underwent reverse transcription to cDNA, which served as the sequencing template. TCRdb keeps only in-frame clones here, not all; method: immunoSEQ multiplex PCR. The sample consists of 200,000 to 250,000 clones, roughly 69% of them appearing once. A word on this clone: Its antigen is not identified.

Sorted out of PBMCs were CD4+ T cells and CD8+ T cells. Source: CD4+ T cells sorted from blood, taken at week 0. The TCR sequence derives from a human donor with alopecia areata.

CDR3 residues: CASSSPGQGNEQYF. CDR3 sequence (DNA): TGTGCCAGCAGCTCCCCGGGACAGGGGAACGAGCAGTACTTC. This chain uses TRBV13 with TRBJ2-7; 10 positions match TRBD1. Germline assignment: CDR1 PRHDT and CDR2 FYEKMQ (reference sequence). Unmatched junction bases numbered 5, after V lost 4 bases and J lost 5 bases. The CDR3 consists of 14 residues.